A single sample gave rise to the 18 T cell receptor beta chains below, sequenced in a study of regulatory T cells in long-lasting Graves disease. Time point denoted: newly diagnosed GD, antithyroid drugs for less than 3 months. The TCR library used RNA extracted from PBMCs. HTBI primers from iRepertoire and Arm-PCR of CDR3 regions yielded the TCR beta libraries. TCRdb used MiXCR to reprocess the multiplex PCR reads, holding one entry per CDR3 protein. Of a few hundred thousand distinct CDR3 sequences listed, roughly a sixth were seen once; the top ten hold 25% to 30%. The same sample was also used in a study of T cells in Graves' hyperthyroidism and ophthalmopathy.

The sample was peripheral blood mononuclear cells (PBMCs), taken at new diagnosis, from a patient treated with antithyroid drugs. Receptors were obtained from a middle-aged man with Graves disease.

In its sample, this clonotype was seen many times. The CDR3 region is CATTLPIGGENQPQHF. For the CDR3, the DNA is TGTGCCACCACCCTGCCCATTGGCGGAGAAAATCAGCCCCAGCATTTT. J is TRBJ1-5 and V is TRBV24-1; D gene unclear. Per the germline V gene, CDR1 is KGHDR and CDR2 is SFDVKD. Deletions cut 8 bases from V and 4 bases from J, with 20 bases between. The CDR3 contains 16 residues.

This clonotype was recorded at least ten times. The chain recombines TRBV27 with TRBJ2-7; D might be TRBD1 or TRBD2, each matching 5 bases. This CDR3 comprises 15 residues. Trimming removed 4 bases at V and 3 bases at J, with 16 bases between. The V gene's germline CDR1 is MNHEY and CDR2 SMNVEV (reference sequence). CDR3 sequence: CASSYHFGTLYEQYF. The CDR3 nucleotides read TGTGCCAGCAGTTACCACTTCGGGACGCTCTACGAGCAGTACTTC.

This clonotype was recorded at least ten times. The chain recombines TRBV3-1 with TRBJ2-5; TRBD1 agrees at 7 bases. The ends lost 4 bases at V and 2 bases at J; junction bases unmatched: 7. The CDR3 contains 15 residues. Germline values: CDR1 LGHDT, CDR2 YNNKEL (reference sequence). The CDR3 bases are TGTGCCAGCAGCCCGAGAGGGGGCTGGCAAGAGACCCAGTACTTC. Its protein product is CASSPRGGWQETQYF.

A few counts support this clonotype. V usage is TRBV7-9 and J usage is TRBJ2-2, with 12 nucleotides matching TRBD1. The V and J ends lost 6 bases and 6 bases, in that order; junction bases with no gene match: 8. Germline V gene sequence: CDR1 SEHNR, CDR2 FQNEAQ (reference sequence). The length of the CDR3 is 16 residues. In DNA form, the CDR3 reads TGTGCCAGCAGGCCTCCGGGACAGGGGGCCTCCGGGGAGCTGTTTTTT. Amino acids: CASRPPGQGASGELFF.

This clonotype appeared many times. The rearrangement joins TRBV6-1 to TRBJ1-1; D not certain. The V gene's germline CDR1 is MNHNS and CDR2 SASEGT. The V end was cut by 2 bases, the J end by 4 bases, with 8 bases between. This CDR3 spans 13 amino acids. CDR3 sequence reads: CASSEPGSTEAFF. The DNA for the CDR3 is TGTGCCAGCAGTGAACCTGGGAGCACTGAAGCTTTCTTT.

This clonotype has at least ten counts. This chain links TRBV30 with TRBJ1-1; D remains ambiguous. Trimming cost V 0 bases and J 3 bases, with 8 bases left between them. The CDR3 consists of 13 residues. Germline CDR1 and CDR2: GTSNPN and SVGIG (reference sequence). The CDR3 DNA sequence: TGTGCCTGGAGTGTAAGGATGCACACTGAAGCTTTCTTT. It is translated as CAWSVRMHTEAFF.

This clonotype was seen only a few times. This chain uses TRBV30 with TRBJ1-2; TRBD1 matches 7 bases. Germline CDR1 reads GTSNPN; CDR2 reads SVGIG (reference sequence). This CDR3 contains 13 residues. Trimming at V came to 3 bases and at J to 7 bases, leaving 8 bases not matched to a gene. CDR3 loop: CAWRRDSQGGYTF. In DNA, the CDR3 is TGTGCCTGGAGACGGGACAGCCAGGGTGGCTACACCTTC. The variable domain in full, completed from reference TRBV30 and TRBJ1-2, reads SQTIHQWPATLVQPVGSPLSLECTVEGTSNPNLYWYRQAAGRGLQLLFYSVGIGQISSEVPQNLSASRPQDRQFILSSKKLLLSDSGFYLCAWRRDSQGGYTFGSGTRLTVV.

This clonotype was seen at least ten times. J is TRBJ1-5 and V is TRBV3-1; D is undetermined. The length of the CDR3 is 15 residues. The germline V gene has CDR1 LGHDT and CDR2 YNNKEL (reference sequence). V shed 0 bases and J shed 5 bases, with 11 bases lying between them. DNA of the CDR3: TGTGCCAGCAGCCAAGATGGACTCCTCTATCAGCCCCAGCATTTT. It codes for CASSQDGLLYQPQHF. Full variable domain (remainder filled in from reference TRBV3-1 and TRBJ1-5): DTAVSQTPKYLVTQMGNDKSIKCEQNLGHDTMYWYKQDSKKFLKIMFSYNNKELIINETVPNRFSPKSPDKAHLNLHINSLELGDSAVYFCASSQDGLLYQPQHFGDGTRLSIL.

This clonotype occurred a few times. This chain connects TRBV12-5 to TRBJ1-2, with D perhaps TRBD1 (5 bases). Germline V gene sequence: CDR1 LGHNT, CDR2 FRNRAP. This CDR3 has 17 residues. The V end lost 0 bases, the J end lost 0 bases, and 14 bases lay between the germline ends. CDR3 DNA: TGTGCTAGTGGTTTGGTACATTCCCCGGGGGCTAACTATGGCTACACCTTC. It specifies CASGLVHSPGANYGYTF.

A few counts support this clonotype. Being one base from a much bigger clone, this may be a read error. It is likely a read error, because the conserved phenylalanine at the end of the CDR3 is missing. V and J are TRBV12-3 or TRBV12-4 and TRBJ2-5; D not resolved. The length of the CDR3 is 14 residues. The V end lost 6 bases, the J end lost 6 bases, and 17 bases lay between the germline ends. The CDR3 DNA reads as TGTGCCAGCAGCCCCTCTCAGGTAGAAAAGACCCAGTACCTC. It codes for CASSPSQVEKTQYL.

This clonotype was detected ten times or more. The CDR3 bases are TGTGCCAGCAGCCGCGGGGGGTTCACCGGGGAGCTGTTTTTT. This sequence encodes CASSRGGFTGELFF. The V and J genes are TRBV7-3 and TRBJ2-2, with 8 bases lining up with TRBD2. The CDR3 totals 14 residues. The V and J ends lost 5 bases and 4 bases, in that order; junction bases with no gene match: 3. CDR1 and CDR2 from the germline V gene are SGHTA and FQGTGA.

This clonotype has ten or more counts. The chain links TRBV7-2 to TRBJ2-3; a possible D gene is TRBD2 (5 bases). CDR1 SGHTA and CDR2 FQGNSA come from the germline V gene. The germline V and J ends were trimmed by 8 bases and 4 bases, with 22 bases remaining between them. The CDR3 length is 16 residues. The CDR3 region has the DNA TGTGCCAGCGCCAGGAAGGCGGGCTTGGGCGCAGATACGCAGTATTTT. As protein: CASARKAGLGADTQYF.

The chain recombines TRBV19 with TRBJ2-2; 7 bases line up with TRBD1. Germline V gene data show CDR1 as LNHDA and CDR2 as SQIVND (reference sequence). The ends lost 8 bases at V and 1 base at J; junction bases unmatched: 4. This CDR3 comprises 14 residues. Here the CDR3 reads CASARTGNTGELFF. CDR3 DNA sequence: TGTGCCAGTGCCCGGACAGGGAACACCGGGGAGCTGTTTTTT.

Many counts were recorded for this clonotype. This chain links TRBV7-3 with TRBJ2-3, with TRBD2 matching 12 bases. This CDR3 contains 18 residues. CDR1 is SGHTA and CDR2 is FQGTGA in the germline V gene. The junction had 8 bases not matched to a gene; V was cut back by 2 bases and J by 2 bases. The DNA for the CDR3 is TGTGCCAGCAGCTTACTTCTACGGACTAGCGGGGTCACAGATACGCAGTATTTT. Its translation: CASSLLLRTSGVTDTQYF.

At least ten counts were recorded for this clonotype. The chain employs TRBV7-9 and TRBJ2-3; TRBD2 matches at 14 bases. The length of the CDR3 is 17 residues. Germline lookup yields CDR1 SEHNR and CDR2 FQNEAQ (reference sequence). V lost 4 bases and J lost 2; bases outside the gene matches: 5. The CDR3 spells CASSSRTSGGHTDTQYF. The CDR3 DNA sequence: TGTGCCAGCAGCTCCAGGACTAGCGGGGGGCACACAGATACGCAGTATTTT.

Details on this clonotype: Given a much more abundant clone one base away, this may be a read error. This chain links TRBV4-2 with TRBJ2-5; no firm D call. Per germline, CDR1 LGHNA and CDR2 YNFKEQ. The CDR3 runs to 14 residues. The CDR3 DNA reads TGTGCCAGCAGCCAAGATATAACTATCGAGACCCACTACTTC. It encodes CASSQDITIETHYF.

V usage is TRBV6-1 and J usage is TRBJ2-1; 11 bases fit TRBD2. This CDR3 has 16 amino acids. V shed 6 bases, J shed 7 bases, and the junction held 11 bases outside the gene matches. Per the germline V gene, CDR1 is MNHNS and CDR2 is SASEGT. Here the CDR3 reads CASSRHTSGGNNEQFF. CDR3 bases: TGTGCCAGCAGCCGTCATACTAGCGGGGGTAATAATGAGCAGTTCTTC.

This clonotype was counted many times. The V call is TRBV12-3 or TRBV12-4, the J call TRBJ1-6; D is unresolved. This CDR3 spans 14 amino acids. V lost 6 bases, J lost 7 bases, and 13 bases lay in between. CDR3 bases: TGTGCCAGCAGCCCCGGAGGGCGGAATTCACCCCTCCACTTT. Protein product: CASSPGGRNSPLHF.